The 8 T cell receptor beta chains presented below share a single source sample, sequenced in a study of control samples from healthy donors and cancer patients. The repertoire was sequenced with immunoSEQ multiplex PCR; TCRdb's copy has only in-frame clones and lacks some. Among some 95,000 clones listed, just over 85% were seen once. The source material was blood. Receptors were obtained from a man aged 30 to 39 in good health.

CDR3 sequence reads: CASSLESGKREQYF. The CDR3 region has the DNA TGTGCCAGCAGCTTAGAATCCGGCAAAAGGGAGCAGTACTTC. This chain connects TRBV11-2 to TRBJ2-7, with D unresolved. V dropped 0 bases and J dropped 7 bases, with 13 bases sitting between them. Germline V gene data show CDR1 as SGHAT and CDR2 as FQNNGV. The CDR3 consists of 14 residues.

The chain couples TRBV13 to TRBJ2-5; a weak D match, TRBD1 (6 bases). This CDR3 spans 14 amino acids. Trimming stripped 1 base from V and 1 base from J, with 7 bases between. In germline, CDR1 is PRHDT, CDR2 FYEKMQ (reference sequence). The CDR3 sequence is CASSLEQGQETQYF. Written as DNA, the CDR3 is TGTGCCAGCAGCTTAGAACAGGGCCAAGAGACCCAGTACTTC.

This chain uses TRBV28 with TRBJ2-5, with D perhaps matching TRBD1 (7 bases). The CDR3 is 14 residues long. The V gene's germline CDR1 is MDHEN and CDR2 SYDVKM. Trimming took 4 bases from V and 5 from J, leaving 14 bases between them. The CDR3 region is CASSSTGRLETQYF. The CDR3 DNA reads TGTGCCAGCAGTTCGACAGGGAGGTTGGAGACCCAGTACTTC. The complete variable domain, with remaining parts taken from reference TRBV28 and TRBJ2-5, reads DVKVTQSSRYLVKRTGEKVFLECVQDMDHENMFWYRQDPGLGLRLIYFSYDVKMKEKGDIPEGYSVSREKKERFSLILESASTNQTSMYLCASSSTGRLETQYFGPGTRLLVL.

V usage is TRBV5-4 and J usage is TRBJ2-5; D remains unclear. The CDR3 consists of 15 residues. Trimming cost V 0 bases and J 7 bases, with 16 bases left between them. Germline CDR1 reads SGHNT; CDR2 reads YYREEE (reference sequence). The CDR3, as DNA: TGTGCCAGCAGCTTGGCCGGAAGGGTTTTAGGGACCCAGTACTTC. This codes for CASSLAGRVLGTQYF.

The V call is TRBV29-1, the J call TRBJ1-2; D ambiguous. This CDR3 has 13 residues. Germline V lookup: CDR1 SQVTM, CDR2 ANQGSEA. V was shortened by 3 bases and J by 4 bases, with 12 bases between the two germline ends. The CDR3 reads CSVEEREGYGYTF. In DNA form, the CDR3 reads TGCAGCGTTGAGGAAAGGGAGGGCTATGGCTACACCTTC.

The chain joins TRBV7-8 to TRBJ2-3; a possible D gene is TRBD1 (5 bases). This CDR3 has 13 amino acids. Deletions cut 1 base from V and 4 bases from J, with 6 bases between. Germline V gives CDR1 SGHVS, CDR2 FQNEAQ. The chain's CDR3 is CASSLVGADTQYF. CDR3 DNA sequence: TGTGCCAGCAGCTTAGTAGGGGCAGATACGCAGTATTTT. The whole variable domain, remainder taken from reference TRBV7-8 and TRBJ2-3, is GAGVSQSPRYKVAKRGQDVALRCDPISGHVSLFWYQQALGQGPEFLTYFQNEAQLDKSGLPSDRFFAERPEGSVSTLKIQRTQQEDSAVYLCASSLVGADTQYFGPGTRLTVL.

This rearrangement joins TRBV3-1 (or the pseudogene TRBV3-2) to TRBJ1-2; D gene ambiguous. V was shortened by 7 bases and J by 4 bases, with 10 bases between the two germline ends. The V gene's germline CDR1 is LGHDT and CDR2 YNNKEL (reference sequence). This CDR3 is built from 12 residues. CDR3 sequence: CASTGDFYGYTF. CDR3 bases: TGTGCCAGCACCGGAGACTTCTATGGCTACACCTTC.

The rearrangement joins TRBV2 to TRBJ2-5; no firm D call. The V and J ends lost 6 bases and 2 bases respectively, with 16 bases between them. The CDR3 length is 15 residues. CDR1 and CDR2 (germline): SNHLY, FYNNEI. This CDR3 reads CASSESPSVQETQYF. The CDR3, as DNA: TGTGCCAGCAGCGAGAGTCCAAGTGTACAAGAGACCCAGTACTTC.